This T cell receptor (beta chain) comes out of a study of blood T cell repertoires in COVID-19. For the study at large: Some COVID-19 samples were acute and others convalescent; all came from the United States, Italy and Spain. T cells, B-cell-depleted T cells, or PBMCs supplied cDNA or gDNA.

The CDR3 runs 14 residues. Germline V gene data show CDR1 as MDHEN and CDR2 as SYDVKM. The J segment lost 3 bases and the V segment lost 6 bases, leaving 7 bases of the junction unmatched. Researchers sorted participants into cohorts using their self-reported clinical history. The table came from immunoSEQ multiplex PCR; TCRdb's copy has only in-frame clones and leaves some out. Among roughly 400,000 clones listed, 80% to 95% were seen once. The sample consisted of PBMCs or T cells enriched from blood (not recorded which). The V gene is TRBV28, the J gene TRBJ1-2; 7 nucleotides agree with TRBD1. The TCR was taken from a man aged 18 to 35 who had recovered from COVID-19. The CDR3 here is CASREQGKDYGYTF. In nucleotides, the CDR3 is TGTGCCAGCAGAGAACAGGGGAAGGACTATGGCTACACCTTC.